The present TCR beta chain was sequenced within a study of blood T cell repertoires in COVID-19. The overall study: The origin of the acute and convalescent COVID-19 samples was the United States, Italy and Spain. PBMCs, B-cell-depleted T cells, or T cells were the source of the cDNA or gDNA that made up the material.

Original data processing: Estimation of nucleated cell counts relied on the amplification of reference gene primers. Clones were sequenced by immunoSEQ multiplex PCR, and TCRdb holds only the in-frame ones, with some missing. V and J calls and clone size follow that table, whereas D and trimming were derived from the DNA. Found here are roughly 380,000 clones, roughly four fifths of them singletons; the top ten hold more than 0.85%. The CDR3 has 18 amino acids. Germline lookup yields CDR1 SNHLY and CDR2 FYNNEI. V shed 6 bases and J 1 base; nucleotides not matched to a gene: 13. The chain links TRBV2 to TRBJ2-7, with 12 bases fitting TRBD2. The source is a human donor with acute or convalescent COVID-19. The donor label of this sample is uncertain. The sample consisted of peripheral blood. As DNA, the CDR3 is TGTGCCAGCAGGCGACTAGCGGGGGTACGAACGGTGTCCTACGAGCAGTACTTC. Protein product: CASRRLAGVRTVSYEQYF.